Listed below are T cell receptor beta chains from one sample, sequenced in a study of beta chain features in type 1 diabetes. Assay: immunoSEQ multiplex PCR; the TCRdb copy retains only in-frame clones and omits some. In the table there are about 260,000 clones, around 65% of which are singletons. Sequencing was done on a sample of naive CD4+ T cells from blood. Every receptor here comes from a man aged 25-40 years in good health. Each CDR3 is given with its conserved first and last residue. The D gene is left open where the match is weak.

v_gene,j_gene,d_gene,CDR3aa
TRBV29-1,TRBJ2-1,NA,CSGVGKSSYNEQFF
TRBV15,TRBJ2-2,TRBD1,CATGTGVRNTGELFF
TRBV20-1,TRBJ2-7,NA,CSAPDQAQQYF
TRBV7-9,TRBJ2-5,NA,CASSFGLQETQYF
TRBV25-1,TRBJ2-2,NA,CASSEGVRELFF
TRBV10-3,TRBJ2-7,NA,CAISDQTHTYEQYF
TRBV7-9,TRBJ2-3,NA,CASSLPENGDTQYF
TRBV28,TRBJ2-3,TRBD1,CASSPRDRQYF
TRBV11-2,TRBJ2-5,NA,CASSLIPRGTQYF
TRBV23-1,TRBJ1-5,NA,CASSQRLGGQYNQPQHF
TRBV11-2,TRBJ2-1,NA,CASSLSHYNEQFF
TRBV29-1,TRBJ2-4,NA,CSVSGVLAKNIQYF
TRBV4-3,TRBJ2-3,NA,CASSRTGSVADTQYF
TRBV29-1,TRBJ1-2,NA,CSVGHNGYTF
TRBV15,TRBJ2-4,NA,CATSRVGGPPAKNIQYF
TRBV9,TRBJ2-5,NA,CASSVLPQAQETQYF
TRBV7-9,TRBJ2-7,NA,CASSDGSPYEQYF
TRBV9,TRBJ1-5,NA,CASSVGIDNQPQHF
TRBV10-3,TRBJ2-1,NA,CAISESGELQFF
TRBV7-9,TRBJ2-3,TRBD1,CASQRTGETDTQYF
TRBV5-6,TRBJ1-2,TRBD1,CASSPPGQGLLGYGYTF
TRBV29-1,TRBJ2-1,TRBD2,CSGGTSGKTEQFF
TRBV29-1,TRBJ2-5,TRBD1,CSVASGGETQYF
TRBV9,TRBJ2-5,TRBD1,CASSSGQGRKTQYF
TRBV18,TRBJ2-1,NA,CASSPSLETYNEQFF
TRBV5-6,TRBJ2-5,TRBD2,CASSGLGLAGETQYF
TRBV27,TRBJ1-2,NA,CASSFGRGGGYTF
TRBV9,TRBJ2-1,NA,CASSREGEQFF
TRBV9,TRBJ2-1,TRBD2,CASSVAAGASNEQFF